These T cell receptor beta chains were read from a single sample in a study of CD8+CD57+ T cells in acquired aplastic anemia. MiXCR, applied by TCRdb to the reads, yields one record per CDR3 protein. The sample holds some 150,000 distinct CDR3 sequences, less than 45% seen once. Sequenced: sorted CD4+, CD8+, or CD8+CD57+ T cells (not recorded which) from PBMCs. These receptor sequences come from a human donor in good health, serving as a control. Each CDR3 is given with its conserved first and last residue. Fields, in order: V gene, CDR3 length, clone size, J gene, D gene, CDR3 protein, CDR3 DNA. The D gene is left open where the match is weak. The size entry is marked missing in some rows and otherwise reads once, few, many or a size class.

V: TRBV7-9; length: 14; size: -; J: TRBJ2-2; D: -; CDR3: CASSLSGDTGELFF; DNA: TGTGCCAGCAGCCTTTCTGGGGACACCGGGGAGCTGTTTTTT
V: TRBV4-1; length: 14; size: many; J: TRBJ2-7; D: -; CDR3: CASSQAESSYEQYF; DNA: TGCGCCAGCAGCCAAGCCGAAAGCTCCTACGAGCAGTACTTC
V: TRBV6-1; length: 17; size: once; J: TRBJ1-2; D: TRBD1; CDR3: CAGKKTVGQGGSRGYTF; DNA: TGTGCCGGCAAAAAGACAGTGGGACAGGGTGGCTCGAGAGGCTACACCTTC
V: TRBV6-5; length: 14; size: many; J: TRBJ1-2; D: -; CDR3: CASSYEGAGYGYTF; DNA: TGTGCCAGCAGTTACGAAGGGGCTGGCTATGGCTACACCTTC
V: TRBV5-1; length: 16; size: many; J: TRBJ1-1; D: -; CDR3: CASSLAEGSVNTEAFF; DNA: TGCGCCAGCAGCTTGGCCGAAGGGTCAGTGAACACTGAAGCTTTCTTT
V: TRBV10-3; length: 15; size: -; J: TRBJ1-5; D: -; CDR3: CAISESPAGTQPQHF; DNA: TGTGCCATCAGTGAGTCGCCGGCAGGGACTCAGCCCCAGCATTTT
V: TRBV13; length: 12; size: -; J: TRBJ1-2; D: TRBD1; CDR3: CASSSTDRVPTF; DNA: TGTGCCAGCAGCTCAACAGACAGGGTCCCCACCTTC
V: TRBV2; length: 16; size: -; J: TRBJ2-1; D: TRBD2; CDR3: CASRRTSGFTYNEQFF; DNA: TGTGCCAGCAGACGGACTAGCGGTTTCACCTACAATGAGCAGTTCTTC
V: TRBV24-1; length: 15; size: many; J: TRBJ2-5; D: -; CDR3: CATSEGGTAQETQYF; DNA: TGTGCCACCAGTGAGGGAGGGACAGCCCAAGAGACCCAGTACTTC
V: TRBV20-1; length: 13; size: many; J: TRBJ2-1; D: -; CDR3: CSAHEGDYNEQFF; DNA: TGCAGTGCTCACGAAGGAGATTACAATGAGCAGTTCTTC
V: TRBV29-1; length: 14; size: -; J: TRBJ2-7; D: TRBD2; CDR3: CSVRGVAAPGGQYF; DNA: TGCAGCGTGCGGGGGGTAGCGGCCCCGGGCGGCCAGTACTTC
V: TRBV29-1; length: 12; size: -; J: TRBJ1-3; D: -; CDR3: CSVLDQGNTIYF; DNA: TGCAGCGTACTGGACCAGGGGAACACCATATATTTT
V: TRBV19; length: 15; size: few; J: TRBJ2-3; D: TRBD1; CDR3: CASSIGQGWTDTQYF; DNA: TGTGCCAGTAGTATAGGACAGGGTTGGACAGATACGCAGTATTTT
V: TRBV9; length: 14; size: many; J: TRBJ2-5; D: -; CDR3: CASSVAGNQETQYF; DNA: TGTGCCAGCAGCGTAGCGGGGAACCAAGAGACCCAGTACTTC
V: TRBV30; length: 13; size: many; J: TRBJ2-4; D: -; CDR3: CAWSTGGRDIQYF; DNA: TGTGCCTGGAGTACTGGGGGCCGAGACATTCAGTACTTC
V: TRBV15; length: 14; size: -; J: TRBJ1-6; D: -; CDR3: CATSRGSYNSPLHF; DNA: TGTGCCACCAGCAGGGGATCCTATAATTCACCCCTCCACTTT
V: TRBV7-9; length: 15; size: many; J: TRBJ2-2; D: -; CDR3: CASSSSTPNTGELFF; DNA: TGTGCCAGCAGCTCCTCGACACCGAACACCGGGGAGCTGTTTTTT
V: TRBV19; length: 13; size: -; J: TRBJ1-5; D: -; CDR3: CASSITSNQPQHF; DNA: TGTGCCAGTAGTATCACGAGCAATCAGCCCCAGCATTTT
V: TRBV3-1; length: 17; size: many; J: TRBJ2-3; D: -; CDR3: CASSQEGFRDGTDTQYF; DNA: TGTGCCAGCAGCCAAGAGGGCTTCAGGGACGGCACAGATACGCAGTATTTT
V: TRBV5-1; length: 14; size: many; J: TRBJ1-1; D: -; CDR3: CASSLFKGYTEAFF; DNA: TGCGCCAGCAGCTTGTTTAAGGGGTACACTGAAGCTTTCTTT
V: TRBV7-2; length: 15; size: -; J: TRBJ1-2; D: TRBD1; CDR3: CASSTDRGFNYGYTF; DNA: TGTGCCAGCAGCACGGACAGGGGGTTTAACTATGGCTACACCTTC
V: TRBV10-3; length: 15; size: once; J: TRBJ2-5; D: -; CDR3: CAISESILAQETQYF; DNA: TGTGCCATCAGTGAGTCGATACTAGCCCAAGAGACCCAGTACTTC
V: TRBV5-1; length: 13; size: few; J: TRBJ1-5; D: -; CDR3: CASSLAAGHRKHF; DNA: TGCGCCAGCAGCTTGGCGGCTGGACACCGAAAGCATTTT
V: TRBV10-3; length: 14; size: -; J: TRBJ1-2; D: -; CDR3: CASSYSAGTMGYTF; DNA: TGTGCCAGCAGTTACTCTGCAGGGACTATGGGCTACACCTTC
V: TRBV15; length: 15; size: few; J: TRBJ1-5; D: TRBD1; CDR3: CATSWTGDSNQPQHF; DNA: TGTGCCACCAGCTGGACAGGTGATAGCAATCAGCCCCAGCATTTT
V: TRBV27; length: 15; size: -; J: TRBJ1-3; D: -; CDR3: CASSSQGSSGNTIYF; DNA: TGTGCCAGCAGTTCTCAGGGTAGCTCTGGAAACACCATATATTTT
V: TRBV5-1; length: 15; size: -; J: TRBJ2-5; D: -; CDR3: CASSRRDSSQETQYF; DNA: TGCGCCAGCAGCCGGCGGGACAGTTCTCAAGAGACCCAGTACTTC
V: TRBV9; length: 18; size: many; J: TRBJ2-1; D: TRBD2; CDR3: CASSVGGLAGGTYNEQFF; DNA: TGTGCCAGCAGCGTAGGGGGACTAGCGGGAGGGACATACAATGAGCAGTTCTTC
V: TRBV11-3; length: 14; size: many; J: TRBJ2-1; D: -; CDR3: CASTGVESSNEQFF; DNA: TGTGCCAGCACCGGGGTTGAGTCTAGCAATGAGCAGTTCTTC
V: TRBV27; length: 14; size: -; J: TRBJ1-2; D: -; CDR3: CASSDGGNGYGYTF; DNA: TGTGCCAGCAGCGACGGGGGTAACGGCTATGGCTACACCTTC
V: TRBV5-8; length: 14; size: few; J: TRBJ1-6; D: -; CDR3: CPSSLGQSNSPLHF; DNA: TGTCCCAGCAGCTTGGGGCAGAGTAATTCACCCCTCCACTTT
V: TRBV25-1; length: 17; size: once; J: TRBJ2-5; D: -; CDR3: CASSEFGGHQNQETQYF; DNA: TGTGCCAGCAGTGAATTTGGGGGCCACCAGAACCAAGAGACCCAGTACTTC
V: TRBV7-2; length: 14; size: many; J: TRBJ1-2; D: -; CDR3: CASSLAYSGFGYTF; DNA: TGTGCCAGCAGCTTAGCGTACTCAGGGTTCGGCTACACCTTC
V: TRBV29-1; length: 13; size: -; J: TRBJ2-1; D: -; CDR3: CSVAFAVNNEQFF; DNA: TGCAGCGTTGCATTTGCGGTTAACAATGAGCAGTTCTTC
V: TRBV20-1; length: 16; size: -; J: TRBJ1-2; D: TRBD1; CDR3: CSARAGDRGLDYGYTF; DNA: TGCAGTGCTAGAGCCGGGGACAGGGGGCTGGACTATGGCTACACCTTC
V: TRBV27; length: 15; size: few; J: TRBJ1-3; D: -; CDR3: CASSFKSGSGNTIYF; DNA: TGTGCCAGCAGTTTCAAGTCTGGGAGTGGAAACACCATATATTTT
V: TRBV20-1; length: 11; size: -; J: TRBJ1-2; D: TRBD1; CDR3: CSAGTGHGYTF; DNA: TGCAGTGCGGGGACAGGGCATGGCTACACCTTC
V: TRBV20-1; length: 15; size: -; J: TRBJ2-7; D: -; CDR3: CSAAPPGPEFYEQYF; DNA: TGCAGTGCTGCCCCTCCCGGGCCGGAGTTCTACGAGCAGTACTTC